These 22 T cell receptor beta chains came from one sample sequenced in a study of vaccination effects on CD4 cells after COVID-19. The antigens these receptors bind are not known. It was after approximately 11 days of culture that CD4+ T cells were isolated. Libraries were prepared by immunoSEQ multiplex PCR; TCRdb keeps only in-frame clonotypes and omits some of them. The profile shows over 45,000 clones, approximately 65% of them singletons. The specimen was CD4+ T cells from PBMCs cultured without peptide, collected before COVID-19 vaccination. These receptors were taken from a human donor who received a COVID-19 vaccine.

The J gene is TRBJ1-3, the V gene TRBV28, with TRBD1 matching 8 bases. CDR3 length equals 16 residues. Germline CDR1 reads MDHEN; CDR2 reads SYDVKM. V was clipped by 4 bases and J by 0 bases; unmatched bases: 5. The CDR3 nucleotides are TGTGCCAGCAGTTCACAGGGGGTCTTCTCTGGAAACACCATATATTTT. It is translated as CASSSQGVFSGNTIYF.

This clone has just one count. The chain carries TRBV27 and TRBJ2-7; 11 bases line up with TRBD2. The CDR3 covers 17 residues. The J segment lost 4 bases and the V segment lost 0 bases, leaving 8 bases of the junction unmatched. The germline V gene encodes CDR1 MNHEY and CDR2 SMNVEV (reference sequence). CDR3 in amino acids: CASSLSLAGALSYEQYF. Written as DNA, the CDR3 is TGTGCCAGCAGTTTATCACTAGCGGGAGCATTATCGTACGAGCAGTACTTC.

The CDR3 region is CASSPTGTVQETQYF. The CDR3 DNA reads as TGCGCCAGCAGCCCGACCGGGACAGTCCAAGAGACCCAGTACTTC. The V call is TRBV5-1, the J call TRBJ2-5, with 7 bases that match TRBD1. Germline V gene lookup returns CDR1 SGHRS and CDR2 YFSETQ. The CDR3 runs 15 residues. V was pared by 4 bases and J by 1 base, with 7 bases of the junction left unmatched.

This clone was counted only a few times. V and J are TRBV10-3 and TRBJ2-2; D might be TRBD2 (6 bases). The CDR3 extends over 16 amino acids. V was cut by 10 bases and J by 0 bases, with 18 bases left in between. Germline V CDR1 and CDR2: ENHRY, SYGVKD. CDR3 nucleotides: TGTGCCACGGTAGCGGAGCATTCCGCGAACACCGGGGAGCTGTTTTTT. Its translation is CATVAEHSANTGELFF.

Note on this clone: The junction does not match germline at one end; this may be a read error. The CDR3 is CASRDSSSYNEQFF. Here the CDR3 DNA reads TGTGCCAGCAGGGACTCAAGCTCCTACAATGAGCAGTTCTTC. The rearrangement uses TRBV6-4 and TRBJ2-1; the D gene is possibly TRBD2 (5 bases). The length of the CDR3 is 14 residues. Germline values: CDR1 MRHNA, CDR2 SNTAGT.

This clone was seen only a few times. The chain has TRBV7-2 and TRBJ1-5, with TRBD1 matching over 8 bases. Germline lookup yields CDR1 SGHTA and CDR2 FQGNSA. V dropped 5 bases and J dropped 0; count of bases not matched to a gene: 3. This CDR3 contains 15 residues. CDR3 sequence: CASSPGQGSNQPQHF. CDR3 in DNA: TGTGCCAGCAGCCCCGGACAGGGTAGCAATCAGCCCCAGCATTTT.

The rearrangement links TRBV7-2 to TRBJ1-1; weak D call: TRBD1 (5 bases). CDR1 and CDR2 from the germline V gene are SGHTA and FQGNSA. This CDR3 has 14 amino acids. V was trimmed by 1 base and J by 4 bases, leaving 10 bases between them. DNA for the CDR3: TGTGCCAGCAGCTTAGGGGGAGGGGTCACTGAAGCTTTCTTT. Residues: CASSLGGGVTEAFF. Full variable domain (missing parts from reference TRBV7-2 and TRBJ1-1): GAGVSQSPSNKVTEKGKDVELRCDPISGHTALYWYRQSLGQGLEFLIYFQGNSAPDKSGLPSDRFSAERTGGSVSTLTIQRTQQEDSAVYLCASSLGGGVTEAFFGQGTRLTVV.

This chain connects TRBV6-1 to TRBJ1-2; 10 positions agree with TRBD1. The germline V gene has CDR1 MNHNS and CDR2 SASEGT. After removal of 1 base from V and 3 bases from J, the junction contained 2 bases not matched to a gene. The CDR3 totals 15 residues. The CDR3 sequence: CASSEVGTGDYGYTF. In nucleotides, the CDR3 is TGTGCCAGCAGTGAAGTAGGGACAGGGGACTATGGCTACACCTTC.

The J gene is TRBJ2-3, the V gene TRBV7-9, with a tentative D call TRBD1 (6 bases). Trimming cost V 0 bases and J 2 bases, with 9 bases left between them. The CDR3 contains 15 residues. Looked up from germline, CDR1 is SEHNR and CDR2 is FQNEAQ (reference sequence). CDR3 in amino acids: CASSLAGANTDTQYF. DNA for the CDR3: TGTGCCAGCAGCTTAGCGGGGGCGAACACAGATACGCAGTATTTT.

This chain joins TRBV28 and TRBJ2-4; the D is unclear. CDR1 is MDHEN, CDR2 SYDVKM, per germline. With 10 bases removed from V and 4 bases from J, the gap between germline ends came to 11 bases. This CDR3 is 12 amino acids long. CDR3 amino acids: CATLDKKNIQYF. In nucleotides, the CDR3 is TGTGCCACCCTTGATAAGAAAAACATTCAGTACTTC.

The rearrangement joins TRBV13 to TRBJ2-1; TRBD2 matches at 15 bases. Germline V CDR1 and CDR2: PRHDT, FYEKMQ (reference sequence). Trimming took 4 bases from V and 6 from J; bases not matched to a gene: 7. This CDR3 is 17 amino acids long. This CDR3 reads CASSWTSGRAGGNEQFF. CDR3 coding DNA: TGTGCCAGCAGCTGGACTAGCGGGAGGGCCGGGGGCAATGAGCAGTTCTTC.

This clone appeared a few times. V gene TRBV4-1 combines with J gene TRBJ2-7; D is perhaps TRBD1 or TRBD2 (5 bases each). In germline, CDR1 is MGHRA, CDR2 YSYEKL. The CDR3 loop spans 15 amino acids. Trimming pared 0 bases from V and 7 bases from J, leaving 16 bases between. The CDR3: CASSQDGGARGEQYF. Written as DNA, the CDR3 is TGCGCCAGCAGCCAAGATGGTGGGGCAAGAGGGGAGCAGTACTTC.

V and J are TRBV28 and TRBJ1-2, with D hard to call. Germline lookup yields CDR1 MDHEN and CDR2 SYDVKM. The CDR3 extends over 13 amino acids. Trimming took 6 bases from V and 3 from J, leaving 11 bases between them. The CDR3 nucleotides read TGTGCCAGCAGACCCCCTTTATACTATGGCTACACCTTC. Translation gives CASRPPLYYGYTF.

This chain joins TRBV5-1 and TRBJ2-6, with a tentative D call TRBD2 (6 bases). V lost 4 bases and J 2 bases, leaving 10 bases between the germline ends. The length of the CDR3 is 15 residues. In germline, CDR1 is SGHRS, CDR2 YFSETQ. The CDR3 nucleotides are TGCGCCAGCAGCCCGCCGGGGGCTGGGGCCAACGTCCTGACTTTC. This sequence encodes CASSPPGAGANVLTF.

This chain uses TRBV2 with TRBJ2-5, with no clear D. The V gene's germline CDR1 is SNHLY and CDR2 FYNNEI. V gave up 6 bases and J gave up 2 bases, with 4 bases separating them. CDR3 length equals 11 residues. The CDR3 region has the DNA TGTGCCAGCAGCACACAAGAGACCCAGTACTTC. Its translation: CASSTQETQYF.

This clone was seen a few times. This chain connects TRBV24-1 to TRBJ2-7, with a tentative D call TRBD1 (5 bases). The CDR3 totals 18 residues. With 1 base removed from V and 3 bases from J, the gap between germline ends came to 21 bases. From germline, CDR1 is KGHDR and CDR2 SFDVKD. The CDR3 nucleotides are TGTGCCACCAGTGATTTCCGGGCGAGGCGACAGAATGTCTACGAGCAGTACTTC. Translation gives CATSDFRARRQNVYEQYF.

This sequence joins TRBV28 and TRBJ1-4; D gene ambiguous. Looked up from germline, CDR1 is MDHEN and CDR2 is SYDVKM. CDR3 length: 13 residues. Trimming stripped 4 bases from V and 5 bases from J, with 8 bases between. The CDR3 loop reads CASSSELNEKLFF. The CDR3 DNA reads as TGTGCCAGCAGTTCCGAATTAAATGAAAAACTGTTTTTT.

The chain joins TRBV19 to TRBJ1-6; perhaps TRBD1 as D (5 bases). CDR1 is LNHDA and CDR2 is SQIVND in the germline V gene (reference sequence). There are 15 residues in the CDR3. The V and J ends lost 3 bases and 7 bases respectively, with 13 bases between them. The CDR3 nucleotides read TGTGCCAGTAGTATCCAGGCAGGGCCGAATTCACCCCTCCACTTT. Its translation: CASSIQAGPNSPLHF.

The genes are TRBV15 and TRBJ1-2, with D possibly matching TRBD1 (5 bases). CDR3 size: 14 residues. V was shortened by 0 bases and J by 4 bases, with 9 bases between the two germline ends. Germline CDR1 LNHNV, CDR2 YYDKDF (reference sequence). In DNA, the CDR3 is TGTGCCACCAGCAGAGATCAAGGGGTCTATGGCTACACCTTC. The encoded protein is CATSRDQGVYGYTF.

The V and J genes are TRBV28 and TRBJ2-2; D is perhaps TRBD2 (6 bases). Germline CDR1 MDHEN, CDR2 SYDVKM. V was clipped by 5 bases and J by 4 bases, with 14 bases between them. The CDR3 loop spans 15 amino acids. The CDR3 region is CASSPGLWATGELFF. For the CDR3, the DNA is TGTGCCAGCAGTCCGGGACTTTGGGCCACCGGGGAGCTGTTTTTT.

The chain recombines TRBV27 with TRBJ2-7; D may be TRBD2 (5 bases). Trimming removed 5 bases from V and 6 bases from J, with 23 bases in between. The CDR3 runs 16 residues. CDR1 MNHEY and CDR2 SMNVEV come from the germline V gene (reference sequence). CDR3: CASSPEGDYVPSEQYF. The DNA for the CDR3 is TGTGCCAGCAGTCCCGAGGGCGATTATGTCCCCTCCGAGCAGTACTTC.

CDR3 nucleotide sequence: TGTGCCAGCAGCCCTGTTCGGGCGCTAAACAATGAGCAGTTCTTC. Translated, it gives CASSPVRALNNEQFF. V and J are TRBV5-5 and TRBJ2-1; no clear D gene. Per the germline V gene, CDR1 is SGHKS and CDR2 is YYEKEE (reference sequence). V lost 4 bases, J lost 5 bases, and 16 bases lay in between. The CDR3 has 15 amino acids. Full variable domain (missing parts from reference TRBV5-5 and TRBJ2-1): DAGVTQSPTHLIKTRGQQVTLRCSPISGHKSVSWYQQVLGQGPQFIFQYYEKEERGRGNFPDRFSARQFPNYSSELNVNALLLGDSALYLCASSPVRALNNEQFFGPGTRLTVL.